These 29 T cell receptor beta chains originate from one sample sequenced in a study of cytomegalovirus exposure and HLA in healthy donors. TCRdb keeps only in-frame clones here, not all; method: immunoSEQ multiplex PCR. The repertoire holds roughly 250,000 clones, with just under 90% as singletons. Sequencing was done on a sample of PBMCs. The receptors derive from a man aged 18 to 29 in good health and CMV-seronegative.

This clone appeared a single time. The chain joins TRBV19 to TRBJ2-3, with TRBD1 identical over 7 bases. V gave up 4 bases and J gave up 2 bases; unmatched junction bases: 6. The CDR3 length is 15 residues. Germline V lookup: CDR1 LNHDA, CDR2 SQIVND (reference sequence). The CDR3 region is CASSSTGDNTDTQYF. The CDR3 DNA is TGTGCCAGTAGTAGCACAGGGGATAACACAGATACGCAGTATTTT.

This clone was found a few times. The CDR3 coding sequence is TGCGCCAGCAGCCAAGTTTCAGGGGCTGGGTATAGCAATCAGCCCCAGCATTTT. It specifies CASSQVSGAGYSNQPQHF. The gene calls are TRBV4-1 and TRBJ1-5; tentatively, D is TRBD1 (6 bases). From germline, CDR1 is MGHRA and CDR2 YSYEKL. The CDR3 runs 18 residues. Trimming stripped 1 base from V and 0 bases from J, with 16 bases between.

The V call is TRBV15, the J call TRBJ2-7; 9 positions agree with TRBD2. Germline CDR1 reads LNHNV; CDR2 reads YYDKDF (reference sequence). The junction had 8 bases not matched to a gene; V was cut back by 9 bases and J by 2 bases. This CDR3 is built from 14 residues. The CDR3: CATTQRGAPYEQYF. CDR3 bases: TGTGCCACGACCCAGCGGGGGGCCCCCTACGAGCAGTACTTC. Filled out from reference TRBV15 and TRBJ2-7, the complete variable domain reads DAMVIQNPRYQVTQFGKPVTLSCSQTLNHNVMYWYQQKSSQAPKLLFHYYDKDFNNEADTPDNFQSRRPNTSFCFLDIRSPGLGDTAMYLCATTQRGAPYEQYFGPGTRLTVT.

The chain combines TRBV9 with TRBJ2-1; possible D gene TRBD2, 6 bases. The CDR3 loop spans 17 amino acids. V was trimmed by 3 bases and J by 4 bases, leaving 20 bases between them. Germline loops: CDR1 SGDLS, CDR2 YYNGEE. The CDR3 loop is CASSALGMGDLYNEQFF. The DNA for the CDR3 is TGTGCCAGCAGCGCCCTGGGGATGGGGGACTTATACAATGAGCAGTTCTTC.

J is TRBJ1-1 and V is TRBV4-1, with unresolved D. This CDR3 has 14 residues. Trimming stripped 3 bases from V and 5 bases from J, with 13 bases between. The germline gives CDR1 MGHRA, CDR2 YSYEKL. This chain's CDR3 is CASSQEVVETEAFF. In DNA form, the CDR3 reads TGCGCCAGCAGCCAGGAGGTAGTCGAAACTGAAGCTTTCTTT.

This chain joins TRBV30 and TRBJ2-7; possibly TRBD2 for D (6 bases). V was shortened by 5 bases and J by 3 bases, with 17 bases between the two germline ends. Looked up from germline, CDR1 is GTSNPN and CDR2 is SVGIG (reference sequence). The CDR3 spans 14 residues. This CDR3 reads CAWSLRGGLYEQYF. The CDR3 nucleotides read TGTGCCTGGTCCCTGCGGGGTGGCCTCTACGAGCAGTACTTC.

The chain employs TRBV11-2 and TRBJ2-1; 10 bases are shared with TRBD2. Germline lookup yields CDR1 SGHAT and CDR2 FQNNGV. The CDR3 is made up of 16 amino acids. J was trimmed by 10 bases and V by 1 base; bases with no gene match: 10. In DNA, the CDR3 is TGTGCCAGCAGCTTAGTACAGTCTAGCGGGAGAGTGGAGCAGTTCTTC. Amino acid sequence: CASSLVQSSGRVEQFF.

The chain joins TRBV4-3 to TRBJ2-5; 9 positions match TRBD1. The CDR3 has 15 amino acids. The trim removed 4 bases at V and 5 bases at J, leaving 8 bases unmatched. Germline V gives CDR1 LGHNA, CDR2 YSLEER. The CDR3 DNA reads TGCGCCAGCAGCCTCGGACTGGGACAGGGTGAGACCCAGTACTTC. This codes for CASSLGLGQGETQYF.

V and J are TRBV7-9 and TRBJ1-4; no definite D call. V gave up 3 bases and J gave up 3 bases, with 5 bases separating them. This CDR3 contains 13 residues. CDR1 and CDR2 from the germline V gene are SEHNR and FQNEAQ (reference sequence). The DNA for the CDR3 is TGTGCCAGCAGCTTGGGAGCTAATGAAAAACTGTTTTTT. The encoded protein is CASSLGANEKLFF.

The J gene is TRBJ2-7, the V gene TRBV5-6; no clear D gene. The CDR3 sequence is 14 residues long. Germline V gene lookup returns CDR1 SGHDT and CDR2 YYEEEE. The V end was cut by 1 base, the J end by 0 bases, with 8 bases between. CDR3 region: CASSLTVLSYEQYF. In DNA form, the CDR3 reads TGTGCCAGCAGCTTGACTGTTCTCTCCTACGAGCAGTACTTC.

The chain has TRBV7-9 and TRBJ1-2, with a tentative D call TRBD1 (5 bases). Per the germline V gene, CDR1 is SEHNR and CDR2 is FQNEAQ (reference sequence). The CDR3 covers 13 residues. The V gene lost 4 bases and the J gene lost 8 bases, with 14 bases spanning the gap. CDR3 region: CASSSARVNGYTF. The CDR3 region has the DNA TGTGCCAGCAGCTCAGCCAGGGTGAACGGCTACACCTTC.

The table lists this clone with a count of one. The V call is TRBV28, the J call TRBJ2-6; 7 positions match TRBD1. Germline CDR1 and CDR2: MDHEN and SYDVKM. This CDR3 spans 15 amino acids. The V segment lost 2 bases and the J segment 2 bases; nucleotides outside the gene matches: 0. The CDR3 is CASSLQGAGANVLTF. The CDR3 DNA reads as TGTGCCAGCAGTTTACAGGGGGCTGGGGCCAACGTCCTGACTTTC.

A remark on this clone: Compared with germline, one end of the junction differs, possibly owing to a read error. Other DNA sequences of this sample code for an identical CDR3. The CDR3 region has the DNA TGTGCCAGCAGTGAAGCTGGACTAGCGGGGGGGTTCGAGCAGTATTTC. Encoded protein: CASSEAGLAGGFEQYF. The chain recombines TRBV6-1 with TRBJ2-7; TRBD2 agrees at 15 bases. The CDR3 has 16 amino acids. In germline, CDR1 is MNHNS, CDR2 SASEGT.

In regard to this clone: One end of the junction varies from germline; a read error may be responsible. The CDR3 loop reads CASSPGGSFTYEQYF. Written as DNA, the CDR3 is TGTGCTAGCAGCCCAGGGGGTAGCTTTACGTACGAGCAGTACTTC. The V gene is TRBV7-7, the J gene TRBJ2-7; 7 positions match TRBD1. Germline loops: CDR1 SSHAT, CDR2 FNYEAQ (reference sequence). CDR3 length: 15 residues.

This clone was picked up one time. The rearrangement uses TRBV19 and TRBJ2-2; 7 positions match TRBD2. This CDR3 is 14 amino acids long. CDR1 and CDR2 from the germline V gene are LNHDA and SQIVND (reference sequence). Losses at the gene ends were 3 bases for V and 6 bases for J; bases not matched to a gene: 4. DNA of the CDR3: TGTGCCAGTAGTATGGGGGGGGAACCCGGGGAGCTGTTTTTT. Translating gives CASSMGGEPGELFF.

DNA for the CDR3: TGTGCCAGCAGCCCCGCTAGCGGGGTCGGCACCGGGGAGCTGTTTTTT. The encoded protein is CASSPASGVGTGELFF. The V gene is TRBV27, the J gene TRBJ2-2, with 9 bases matching TRBD2. The CDR3 has 16 amino acids. Germline V gene data show CDR1 as MNHEY and CDR2 as SMNVEV (reference sequence). V was clipped by 6 bases and J by 4 bases; unmatched bases: 9.

DNA of the CDR3: TGCGCCAGCAGCTTGACTAGCGGGGGGTCCGGGGAGCTGTTTTTT. As protein: CASSLTSGGSGELFF. This rearrangement joins TRBV5-1 to TRBJ2-2; TRBD2 matches at 12 bases. Trimming took 1 base from V and 6 from J; bases not matched to a gene: 1. CDR3 length: 15 residues. CDR1 SGHRS and CDR2 YFSETQ come from the germline V gene. The full variable domain, with the rest looked up from reference TRBV5-1 and TRBJ2-2, is KAGVTQTPRYLIKTRGQQVTLSCSPISGHRSVSWYQQTPGQGLQFLFEYFSETQRNKGNFPGRFSGRQFSNSRSEMNVSTLELGDSALYLCASSLTSGGSGELFFGEGSRLTVL.

V is TRBV2 and J is TRBJ2-3; D perhaps matches TRBD2 (7 bases). This CDR3 has 14 residues. CDR1 and CDR2 from the germline V gene are SNHLY and FYNNEI. Trimming left V 2 bases short and J 5 bases short, with 11 bases between. CDR3 loop: CASSERGAQDTQYF. DNA of the CDR3: TGTGCCAGCAGTGAACGGGGGGCGCAAGATACGCAGTATTTT.

The chain combines TRBV4-1 with TRBJ1-4; 7 nucleotides agree with TRBD1. This CDR3 is built from 16 residues. With 3 bases clipped from V and 6 bases from J, the junction kept 10 bases outside the gene matches. Germline loops: CDR1 MGHRA, CDR2 YSYEKL. The CDR3 sequence: CASSHGDRASDEKLFF. In DNA form, the CDR3 reads TGCGCCAGCAGCCACGGCGACAGGGCTAGTGATGAAAAACTGTTTTTT.

Worth noting for this clone: A junction boundary mismatches the germline segment, possibly from a read error. The V and J genes are TRBV28 and TRBJ2-7, with 9 bases aligning to TRBD2. CDR1 is MDHEN and CDR2 is SYDVKM in the germline V gene. The CDR3 sequence is 17 residues long. As DNA, the CDR3 is TGTGCCAGCAGTTTATCCCTCTTAGCGGGAGTCTCCCACGAGCAGTACTTC. Protein product: CASSLSLLAGVSHEQYF.

The V and J genes are TRBV7-2 and TRBJ1-2, with D perhaps matching TRBD1 (6 bases). The CDR3 is 13 amino acids. CDR1 and CDR2 (germline): SGHTA, FQGNSA. The ends were cut back, 5 bases at V and 1 base at J, with 8 bases in the middle. The CDR3 loop is CASSVQGNYGYTF. CDR3 bases: TGTGCCAGCAGCGTACAGGGTAACTATGGCTACACCTTC. Based on the CDR3 plus reference TRBV7-2 and TRBJ1-2, the full variable domain is GAGVSQSPSNKVTEKGKDVELRCDPISGHTALYWYRQSLGQGLEFLIYFQGNSAPDKSGLPSDRFSAERTGGSVSTLTIQRTQQEDSAVYLCASSVQGNYGYTFGSGTRLTVV.

The genes are TRBV7-9 and TRBJ2-7; D perhaps matches TRBD2 (5 bases). Trimming pared 2 bases from V and 1 base from J, leaving 12 bases between. This CDR3 contains 15 residues. The germline V gene has CDR1 SEHNR and CDR2 FQNEAQ (reference sequence). The DNA of the CDR3 is TGTGCCAGCAGCTTATACGGGGATACATCCTACGAGCAGTACTTC. Its protein is CASSLYGDTSYEQYF. The full variable domain, in which reference TRBV7-9 and TRBJ2-7 provide the parts outside the CDR3, is DTGVSQNPRHKITKRGQNVTFRCDPISEHNRLYWYRQTLGQGPEFLTYFQNEAQLEKSRLLSDRFSAERPKGSFSTLEIQRTEQGDSAMYLCASSLYGDTSYEQYFGPGTRLTVT.

CDR3 sequence: CASSYAGGVEQFF. The CDR3, as DNA: TGTGCCAGCAGTTACGCGGGGGGGGTTGAGCAGTTCTTC. The chain has TRBV6-6 and TRBJ2-1; 9 bases agree with TRBD2. V shed 2 bases and J 9 bases; nucleotides not matched to a gene: 2. In germline, CDR1 is MNHNY, CDR2 SVGAGI (reference sequence). This CDR3 has 13 amino acids.

The sample holds a few counts of this clone. The V call is TRBV12-5, the J call TRBJ2-7; D unclear. The germline V gene has CDR1 LGHNT and CDR2 FRNRAP. The CDR3 is 12 amino acids. Trimming removed 2 bases at V and 1 base at J, with 3 bases between. This CDR3 is CASGLPSYEQYF. CDR3 DNA sequence: TGTGCTAGTGGTTTGCCGTCCTACGAGCAGTACTTC.

The V gene is TRBV2, the J gene TRBJ2-3; TRBD2 aligns across 10 bases. The V segment lost 6 bases and the J segment 4 bases; nucleotides outside the gene matches: 7. Germline lookup yields CDR1 SNHLY and CDR2 FYNNEI. This CDR3 has 15 residues. Here the CDR3 DNA reads TGTGCCAGCAGGAGTTCTAGCGGGGGCCCAGATACGCAGTATTTT. Its protein product is CASRSSSGGPDTQYF.

The genes are TRBV7-2 and TRBJ2-1; 8 positions match TRBD2. Germline V gene lookup returns CDR1 SGHTA and CDR2 FQGNSA. The CDR3 sequence is 15 residues long. V was clipped by 1 base and J by 3 bases; unmatched bases: 2. The CDR3 here is CASSLDGRDYNEQFF. CDR3 nucleotides: TGTGCCAGCAGCTTAGACGGGAGGGACTACAATGAGCAGTTCTTC.

The chain has TRBV6-1 and TRBJ1-6; 9 bases align to TRBD1. CDR1 MNHNS and CDR2 SASEGT come from the germline V gene. After removal of 3 bases from V and 10 bases from J, the junction contained 7 bases not matched to a gene. The CDR3 extends over 15 amino acids. CDR3 in DNA: TGTGCCAGCAGTGACACGACAGGGGGAAAGTCACCCCTCCACTTT. The encoded protein is CASSDTTGGKSPLHF.

The rearrangement links TRBV5-6 to TRBJ2-1; 10 nucleotides line up with TRBD1. CDR3 length: 14 residues. Germline CDR1 reads SGHDT; CDR2 reads YYEEEE. The V segment lost 10 bases and the J segment 8 bases; nucleotides outside the gene matches: 12. The CDR3 loop reads CAGPGQGLQYEQFF. The CDR3 DNA reads as TGTGCCGGACCGGGACAGGGGTTACAATATGAGCAGTTCTTC.

The sample holds many counts of this clone. V gene TRBV28 combines with J gene TRBJ1-5, with D tentatively TRBD1 (5 bases). Germline-derived CDR1 and CDR2 are MDHEN and SYDVKM. The CDR3 contains 14 residues. Deletions cut 6 bases from V and 7 bases from J, with 16 bases between. The CDR3 loop is CASSRQGGIQPQHF. The CDR3 DNA reads as TGTGCCAGCAGCCGGCAGGGAGGTATACAGCCCCAGCATTTT.